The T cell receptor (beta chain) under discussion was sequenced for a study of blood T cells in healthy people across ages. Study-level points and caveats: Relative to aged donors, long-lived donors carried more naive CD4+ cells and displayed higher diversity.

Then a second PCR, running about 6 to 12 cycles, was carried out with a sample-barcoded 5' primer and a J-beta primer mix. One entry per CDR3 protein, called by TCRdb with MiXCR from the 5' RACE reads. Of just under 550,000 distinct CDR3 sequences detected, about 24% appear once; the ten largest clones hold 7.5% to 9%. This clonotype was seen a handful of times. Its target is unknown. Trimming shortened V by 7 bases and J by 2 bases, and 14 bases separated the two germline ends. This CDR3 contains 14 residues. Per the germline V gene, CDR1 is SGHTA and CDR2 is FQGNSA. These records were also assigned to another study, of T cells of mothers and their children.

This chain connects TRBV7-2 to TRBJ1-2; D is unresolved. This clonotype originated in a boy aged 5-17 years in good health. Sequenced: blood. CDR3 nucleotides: TGTACCAGCACCCTAAAGGGCTACAACTATGGCTACACCTTC. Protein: CTSTLKGYNYGYTF. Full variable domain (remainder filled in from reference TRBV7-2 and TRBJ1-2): GAGVSQSPSNKVTEKGKDVELRCDPISGHTALYWYRQSLGQGLEFLIYFQGNSAPDKSGLPSDRFSAERTGGSVSTLTIQRTQQEDSAVYLCTSTLKGYNYGYTFGSGTRLTVV.